This section outlines one TCR beta chain sequence together with its context. The data stem from a study of blood T cell repertoires in COVID-19. At the level of the study: COVID-19 samples collected from the United States, Italy and Spain covered acute and convalescent phases. PBMCs, B-cell-depleted T cells, or T cells provided the cDNA or gDNA that made up the material.

The germline gives CDR1 SGHRS, CDR2 YFSETQ. The V segment lost 4 bases and the J segment 8 bases; nucleotides outside the gene matches: 12. This CDR3 is built from 16 residues. Per the original data handling: Quantification of nucleated cells was approximated via reference gene primer amplification. Assay: immunoSEQ multiplex PCR; the TCRdb copy retains only in-frame clones and omits some. V and J calls and clone size are given by that table; D and trimming were obtained from the DNA. Among approximately 250,000 clones listed, approximately 87% were seen once. The chain recombines TRBV5-1 with TRBJ2-1, with 10 bases aligning to TRBD2. Sequencing used peripheral blood. The sequence derives from a human donor in a cohort sampled during active COVID-19. The DNA for the CDR3 is TGCGCCAGCAGCGGGATGGCTAGCGGGGGATGGGATGAGCAGTTCTTC. The encoded protein is CASSGMASGGWDEQFF.